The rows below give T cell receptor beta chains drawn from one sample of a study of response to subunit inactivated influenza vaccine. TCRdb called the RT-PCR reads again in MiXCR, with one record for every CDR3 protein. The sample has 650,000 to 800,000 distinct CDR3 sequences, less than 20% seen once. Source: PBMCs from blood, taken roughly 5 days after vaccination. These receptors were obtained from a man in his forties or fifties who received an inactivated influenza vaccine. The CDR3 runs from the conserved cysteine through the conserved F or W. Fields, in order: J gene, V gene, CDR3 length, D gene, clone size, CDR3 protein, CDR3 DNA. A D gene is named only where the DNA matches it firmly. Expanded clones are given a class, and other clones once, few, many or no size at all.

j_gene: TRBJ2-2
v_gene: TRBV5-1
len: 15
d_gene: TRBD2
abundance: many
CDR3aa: CASSSGLANTGELFF
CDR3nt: TGTGCCAGCAGTTCCGGACTAGCGAACACCGGGGAGCTGTTTTTT

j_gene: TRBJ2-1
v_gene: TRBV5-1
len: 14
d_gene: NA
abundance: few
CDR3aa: CASSLVQGSDEQFF
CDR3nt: TGCGCCAGCAGCTTGGTACAGGGTAGCGATGAGCAGTTCTTC

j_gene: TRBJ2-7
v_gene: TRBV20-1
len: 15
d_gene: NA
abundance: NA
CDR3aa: CSAQRGTRSSYEQYF
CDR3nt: TGCAGTGCCCAGAGGGGGACAAGAAGCTCCTACGAGCAGTACTTC

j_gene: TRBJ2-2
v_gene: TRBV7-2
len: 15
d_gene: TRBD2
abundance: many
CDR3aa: CASRTLAGVVGELFF
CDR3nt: TGTGCCAGCAGGACCCTAGCGGGAGTGGTCGGGGAGCTGTTTTTT

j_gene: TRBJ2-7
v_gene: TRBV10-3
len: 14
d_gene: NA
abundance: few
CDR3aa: CAIRGLAGLGEQYF
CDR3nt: TGTGCCATCAGGGGCTTGGCGGGGCTTGGGGAGCAGTACTTC

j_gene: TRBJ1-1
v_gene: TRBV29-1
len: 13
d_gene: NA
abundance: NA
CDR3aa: CSVEDQQDTEAFF
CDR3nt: TGCAGCGTTGAAGATCAACAGGACACTGAAGCTTTCTTT

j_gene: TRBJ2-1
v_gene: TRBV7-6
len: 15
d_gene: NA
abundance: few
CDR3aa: CASSFEKSSYNEQFF
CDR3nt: TGTGCCAGCAGCTTCGAAAAAAGCTCCTACAATGAGCAGTTCTTC

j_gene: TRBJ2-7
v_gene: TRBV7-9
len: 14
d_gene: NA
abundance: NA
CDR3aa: CASMIGGSTYEQYF
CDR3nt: TGTGCCAGCATGATCGGGGGTTCCACCTACGAGCAGTACTTC

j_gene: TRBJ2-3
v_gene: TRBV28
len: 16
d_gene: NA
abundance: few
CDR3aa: CASSLMSSSSTDTQYF
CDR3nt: TGTGCCAGCAGTTTAATGTCTAGCAGTAGCACAGATACGCAGTATTTT

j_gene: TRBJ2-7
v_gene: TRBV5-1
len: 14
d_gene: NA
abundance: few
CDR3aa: CASSPKGGTYEQYF
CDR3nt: TGCGCCAGCAGCCCTAAGGGGGGCACCTACGAGCAGTACTTC

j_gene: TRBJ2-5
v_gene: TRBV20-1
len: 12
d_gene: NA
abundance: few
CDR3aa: CSYPFGRETQYF
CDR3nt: TGCAGCTATCCCTTTGGGCGAGAGACCCAGTACTTC

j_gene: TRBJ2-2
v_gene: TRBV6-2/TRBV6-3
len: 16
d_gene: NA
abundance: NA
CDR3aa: CASSYSGYPITGELFF
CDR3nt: TGTGCCAGCAGTTACTCGGGCTACCCGATTACCGGGGAGCTGTTTTTT

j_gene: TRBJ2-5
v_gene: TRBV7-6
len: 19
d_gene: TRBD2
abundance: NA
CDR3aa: CASSLARGLAGLEGETQYF
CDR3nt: TGTGCCAGCAGCTTAGCGCGGGGGCTAGCGGGGCTCGAGGGCGAGACCCAGTACTTC

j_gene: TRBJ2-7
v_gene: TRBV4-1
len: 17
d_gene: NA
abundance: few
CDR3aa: CASSQDRVETSPTGQYF
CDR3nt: TGCGCCAGCAGCCAAGATCGAGTGGAGACATCTCCAACGGGGCAGTACTTC

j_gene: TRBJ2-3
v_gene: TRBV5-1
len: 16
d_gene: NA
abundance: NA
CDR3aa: CASSLVLGDGTDTQYF
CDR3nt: TGCGCCAGCAGCTTGGTATTAGGTGATGGCACAGATACGCAGTATTTT

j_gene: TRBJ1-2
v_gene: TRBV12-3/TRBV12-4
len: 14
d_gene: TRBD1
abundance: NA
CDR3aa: CASRPGTGGYGYTF
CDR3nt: TGTGCCAGCAGACCCGGGACAGGGGGCTATGGCTACACCTTC

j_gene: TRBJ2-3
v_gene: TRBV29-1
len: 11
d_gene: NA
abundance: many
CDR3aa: CSAHSTDTQYF
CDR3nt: TGCAGCGCCCATAGCACAGATACGCAGTATTTT

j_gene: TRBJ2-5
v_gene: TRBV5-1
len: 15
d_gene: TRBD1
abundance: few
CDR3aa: CASSSGQGQQETQYF
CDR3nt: TGCGCCAGCAGCTCCGGACAGGGCCAACAAGAGACCCAGTACTTC

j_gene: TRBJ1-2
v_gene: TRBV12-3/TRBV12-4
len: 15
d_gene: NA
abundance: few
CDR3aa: CATPGDRATNYGYTF
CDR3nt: TGTGCCACCCCAGGCGACAGAGCTACTAACTATGGCTACACCTTC

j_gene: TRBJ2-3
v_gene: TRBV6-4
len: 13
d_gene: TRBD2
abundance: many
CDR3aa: CASGAGHTDTQYF
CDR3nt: TGTGCCAGCGGAGCGGGGCACACAGATACGCAGTATTTT

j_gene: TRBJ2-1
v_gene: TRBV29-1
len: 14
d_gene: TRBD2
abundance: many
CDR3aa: CSVGTSGSGGEQFF
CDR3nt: TGCAGCGTTGGGACTAGCGGGAGCGGGGGTGAGCAGTTCTTC

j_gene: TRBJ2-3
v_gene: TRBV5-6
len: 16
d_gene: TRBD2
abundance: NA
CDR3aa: CASSLTSGTRTDTQYF
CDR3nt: TGTGCCAGCAGCTTGACTAGCGGGACCCGCACAGATACGCAGTATTTT

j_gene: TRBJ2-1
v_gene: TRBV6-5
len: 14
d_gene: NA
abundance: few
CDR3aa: CASSYVVSGNEQFF
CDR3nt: TGTGCCAGCAGTTACGTTGTCTCCGGAAATGAGCAGTTCTTC

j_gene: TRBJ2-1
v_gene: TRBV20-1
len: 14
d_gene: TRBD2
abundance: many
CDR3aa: CSARVGGGYNEQFF
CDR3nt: TGCAGTGCTAGAGTCGGGGGGGGCTACAATGAGCAGTTCTTC

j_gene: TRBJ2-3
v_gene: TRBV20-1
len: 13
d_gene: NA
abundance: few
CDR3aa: CSARHRNTDTQYF
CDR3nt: TGCAGTGCTCGCCATAGAAATACAGATACGCAGTATTTT

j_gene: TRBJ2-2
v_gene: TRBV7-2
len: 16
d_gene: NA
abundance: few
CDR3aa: CASSQFDIFSTGELFF
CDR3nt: TGTGCCAGCAGCCAATTCGACATTTTTAGTACCGGGGAGCTGTTTTTT

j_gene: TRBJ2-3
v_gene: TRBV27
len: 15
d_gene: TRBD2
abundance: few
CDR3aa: CASSGDWGRADTQYF
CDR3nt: TGTGCCAGCAGCGGTGATTGGGGGAGGGCAGATACGCAGTATTTT

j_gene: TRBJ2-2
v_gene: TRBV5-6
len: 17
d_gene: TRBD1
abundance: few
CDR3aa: CASSSPVRDRGAGELFF
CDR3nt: TGTGCCAGCAGCTCTCCAGTCCGGGACAGGGGTGCCGGGGAGCTGTTTTTT

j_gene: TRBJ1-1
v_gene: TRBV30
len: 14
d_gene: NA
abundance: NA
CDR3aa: CAWMRSYMNTEAFF
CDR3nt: TGTGCCTGGATGAGGAGTTACATGAACACTGAAGCTTTCTTT

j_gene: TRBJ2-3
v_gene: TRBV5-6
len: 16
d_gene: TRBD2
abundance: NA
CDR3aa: CASSGLAGRSTDTQYF
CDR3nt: TGTGCCAGCAGCGGGTTAGCGGGGCGCAGCACAGATACGCAGTATTTT

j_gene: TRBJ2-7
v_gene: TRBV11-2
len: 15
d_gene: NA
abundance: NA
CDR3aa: CASSSNRIDAYEQYF
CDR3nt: TGTGCCAGCAGCTCGAACAGAATCGATGCCTACGAGCAGTACTTC

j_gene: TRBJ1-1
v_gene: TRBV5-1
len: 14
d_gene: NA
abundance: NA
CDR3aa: CASSGGQMNTEAFF
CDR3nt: TGCGCCAGCAGCGGCGGACAGATGAACACTGAAGCTTTCTTT

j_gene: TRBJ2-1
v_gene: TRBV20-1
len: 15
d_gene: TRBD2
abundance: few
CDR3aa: CSANSGRSSYNEQFF
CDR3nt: TGCAGTGCTAATAGCGGGAGAAGCTCCTACAATGAGCAGTTCTTC

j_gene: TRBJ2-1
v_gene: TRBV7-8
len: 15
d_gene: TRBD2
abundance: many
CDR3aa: CASSHTSGRSNEQFF
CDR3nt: TGTGCCAGCAGCCATACTAGCGGGAGATCAAATGAGCAGTTCTTC

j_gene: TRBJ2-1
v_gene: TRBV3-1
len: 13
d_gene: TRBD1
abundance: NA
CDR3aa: CASSRDRAAEQFF
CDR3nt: TGTGCCAGCAGTCGCGACAGGGCTGCTGAGCAGTTCTTC

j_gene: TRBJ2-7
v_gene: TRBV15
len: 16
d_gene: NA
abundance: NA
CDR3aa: CATSRGASRGDYEQYF
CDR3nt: TGTGCCACCAGCAGAGGCGCCAGCAGGGGGGATTACGAGCAGTACTTC

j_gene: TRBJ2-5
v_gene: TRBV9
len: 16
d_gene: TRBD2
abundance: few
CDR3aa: CASSPRLAGGKETQYF
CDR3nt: TGTGCCAGCAGCCCAAGACTAGCGGGGGGGAAAGAGACCCAGTACTTC

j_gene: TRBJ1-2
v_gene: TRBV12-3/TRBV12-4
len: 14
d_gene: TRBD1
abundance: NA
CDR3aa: CASSPGTAKNGYTF
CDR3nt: TGTGCCAGCAGTCCGGGGACAGCTAAGAATGGCTACACCTTC

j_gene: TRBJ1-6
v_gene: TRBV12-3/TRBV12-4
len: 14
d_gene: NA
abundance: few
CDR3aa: CASSTGGINSPLHF
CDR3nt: TGTGCCAGCAGCACGGGGGGTATTAATTCACCCCTCCACTTT

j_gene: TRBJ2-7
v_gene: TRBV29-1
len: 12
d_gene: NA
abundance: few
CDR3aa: CSVVRGGDEQYF
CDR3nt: TGCAGCGTTGTCCGAGGGGGGGACGAGCAGTACTTC

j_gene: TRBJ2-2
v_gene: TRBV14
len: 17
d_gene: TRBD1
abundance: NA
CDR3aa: CASSQVHRGINTGELFF
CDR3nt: TGTGCCAGCAGCCAAGTTCACAGGGGGATTAATACCGGGGAGCTGTTTTTT

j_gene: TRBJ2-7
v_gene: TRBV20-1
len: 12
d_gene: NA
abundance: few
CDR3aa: CSARAGEEREYF
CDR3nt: TGCAGTGCTAGAGCAGGGGAGGAGAGGGAGTACTTC

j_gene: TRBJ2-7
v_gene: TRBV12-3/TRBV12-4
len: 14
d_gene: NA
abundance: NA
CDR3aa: CASRTDRDPYEQYF
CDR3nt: TGTGCCAGCAGAACAGACCGGGACCCATACGAGCAGTACTTC

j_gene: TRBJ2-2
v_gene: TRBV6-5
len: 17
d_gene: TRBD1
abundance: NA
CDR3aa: CASSWNIDRANTGELFF
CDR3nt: TGTGCCAGCAGTTGGAATATCGACAGGGCGAACACCGGGGAGCTGTTTTTT

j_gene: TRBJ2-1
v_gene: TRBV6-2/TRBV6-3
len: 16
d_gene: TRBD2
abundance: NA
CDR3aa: CASSYLGTSGDNEQFF
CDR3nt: TGTGCCAGCAGTTACTTGGGGACTAGCGGGGACAATGAGCAGTTCTTC

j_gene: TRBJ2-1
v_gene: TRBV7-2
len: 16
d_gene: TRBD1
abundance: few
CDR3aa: CASSLVSGDSSNEQFF
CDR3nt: TGTGCCAGCAGCTTAGTGTCAGGGGACAGTTCCAATGAGCAGTTCTTC

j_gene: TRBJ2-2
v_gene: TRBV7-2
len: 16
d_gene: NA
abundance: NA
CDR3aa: CASSLNGGANTGELFF
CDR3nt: TGTGCCAGCAGCTTAAACGGGGGCGCGAACACCGGGGAGCTGTTTTTT

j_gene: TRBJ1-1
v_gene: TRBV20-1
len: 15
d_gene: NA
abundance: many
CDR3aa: CSARVSLGEGAEAFF
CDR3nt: TGCAGTGCTAGAGTATCTTTGGGTGAGGGCGCTGAAGCTTTCTTT

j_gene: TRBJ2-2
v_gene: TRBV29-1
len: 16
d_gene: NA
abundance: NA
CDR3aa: CSVEVRTTGNTGELFF
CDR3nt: TGCAGCGTTGAAGTTAGGACGACAGGGAACACCGGGGAGCTGTTTTTT

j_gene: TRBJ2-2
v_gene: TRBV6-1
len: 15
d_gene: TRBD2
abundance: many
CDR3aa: CASSPTSGGTGELFF
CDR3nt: TGCGCCAGCAGCCCAACTAGCGGGGGGACCGGGGAGCTGTTTTTT

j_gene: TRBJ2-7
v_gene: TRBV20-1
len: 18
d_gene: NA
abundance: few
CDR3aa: CSARDPEGTLLTSYEQYF
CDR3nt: TGCAGTGCTAGAGATCCGGAGGGGACCCTCTTGACCTCCTACGAGCAGTACTTC

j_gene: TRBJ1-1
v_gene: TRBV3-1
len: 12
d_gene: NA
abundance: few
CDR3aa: CASSEGTSKAFF
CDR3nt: TGTGCCAGCAGCGAGGGGACATCCAAAGCTTTCTTT

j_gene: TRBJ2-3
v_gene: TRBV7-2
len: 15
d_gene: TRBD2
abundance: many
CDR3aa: CASSLVGGRTDTQYF
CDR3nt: TGTGCCAGCAGCTTAGTGGGCGGGAGAACAGATACGCAGTATTTT